The T cell receptor (beta chain) under discussion was sequenced for a study of blood T cell repertoires in COVID-19. As for the study in general: Spain, Italy and the United States supplied samples that represented acute and convalescent COVID-19. From T cells, B-cell-depleted T cells, or PBMCs came the material, which was cDNA or gDNA.

Original processing notes: Reference gene primer amplification gave estimated nucleated cell counts. Here immunoSEQ multiplex PCR was the method, and the copy in TCRdb shows in-frame clones only, minus some. That table is the source of V, J and clone size, and D and trimming were worked out from the DNA. The sample carries 120,000 to 150,000 clones, roughly 89% recorded once. Trimming removed 4 bases at V and 5 bases at J, with 23 bases between. This CDR3 contains 17 residues. Per the germline V gene, CDR1 is LNHDA and CDR2 is SQIVND (reference sequence). This receptor was taken from a woman between 50 and 59 years old with acute or convalescent COVID-19. The chain carries TRBV19 and TRBJ2-5, with a possible D match to TRBD2 (7 bases). The material sequenced was peripheral blood. CDR3 in amino acids: CASSTGGVGGGHETQYF. The CDR3, as DNA: TGTGCCAGTAGTACAGGAGGTGTTGGGGGGGGGCACGAGACCCAGTACTTC.